The 19 T cell receptor beta chains below all came from one sample that was sequenced in a study of OX40 agonist ivuxolimab in advanced cancers. Repertoires were generated with immunoSEQ multiplex PCR, while TCRdb's copy carries only in-frame clones and drops some. The sample includes tens of thousands of clones, 89% of them seen just once. The specimen comprised CD4+ or CD8+ T cells sorted from blood, sampled in a trial of the OX40 agonist ivuxolimab. Receptors were obtained from an adult with an advanced solid tumor such as melanoma, head and neck, liver or kidney cancer.

The chain combines TRBV5-4 with TRBJ1-3; D is possibly TRBD1 (5 bases). The CDR3 has 16 residues. The V end lost 4 bases, the J end lost 0 bases, and 14 bases lay between the germline ends. Germline values: CDR1 SGHNT, CDR2 YYREEE (reference sequence). The CDR3 is CASSRTPGYSGNTIYF. The CDR3 nucleotides are TGTGCCAGCAGCCGCACCCCAGGGTACTCTGGAAACACCATATATTTT.

The chain is built from TRBV9 and TRBJ2-7; D perhaps matches TRBD1 (7 bases). Germline CDR1 is SGDLS and CDR2 is YYNGEE. Trimming stripped 3 bases from V and 0 bases from J, with 13 bases between. This CDR3 comprises 15 residues. The CDR3 sequence: CASSGQGGSSYEQYF. CDR3 sequence (DNA): TGTGCCAGCAGCGGCCAGGGGGGAAGCTCCTACGAGCAGTACTTC.

The chain employs TRBV19 and TRBJ1-2, with 7 positions matching TRBD1. Germline values: CDR1 LNHDA, CDR2 SQIVND (reference sequence). The CDR3 is 12 residues long. V trimming: 6 bases; J trimming: 8 bases; junction bases outside the gene matches: 6. CDR3 DNA sequence: TGTGCCAGTAGGGACAGAGGGGGCGGCTACACCTTC. Amino acid sequence: CASRDRGGGYTF.

The rearrangement links TRBV28 to TRBJ1-6; no firm D call. CDR3 length equals 15 residues. V lost 2 bases, J lost 9 bases, and 14 bases lay in between. Looked up from germline, CDR1 is MDHEN and CDR2 is SYDVKM. CDR3 residues: CASSLSPIRSSPLHF. The CDR3 nucleotides are TGTGCCAGCAGTTTAAGTCCCATACGAAGTTCACCCCTCCACTTT.

This rearrangement joins TRBV21-1 to TRBJ1-1. TRBV21-1 is designated a pseudogene. The length of the CDR3 is 16 residues. This CDR3 reads CASSKRAGRRNTEAFF. The CDR3 region has the DNA TGTGCCAGCAGCAAACGGGCAGGTAGGAGGAACACTGAAGCTTTCTTT.

The rearrangement links TRBV7-3 to TRBJ2-1; D uncertain. The CDR3 is made up of 15 amino acids. CDR1 and CDR2 from the germline V gene are SGHTA and FQGTGA. Between the trimmed V and J ends, which lost 3 bases and 7 bases, there was a span of 16 bases. In DNA form, the CDR3 reads TGTGCCAGCAGCTTCTACCCCGGGCCAGAGAATGAGCAGTTCTTC. Translated, it gives CASSFYPGPENEQFF.

The chain has TRBV5-1 and TRBJ2-3; the match to TRBD2 covers 11 bases. The germline CDR1 and CDR2 sequences are SGHRS and YFSETQ. There are 15 residues in the CDR3. V lost 0 bases and J lost 8; bases outside the gene matches: 5. Here the CDR3 reads CASSLGLAGIGTQYF. The CDR3 DNA sequence: TGCGCCAGCAGCTTGGGACTAGCGGGAATCGGTACGCAGTATTTT.

CDR3 amino acids: CASSPLRSSYNEQFF. CDR3 nucleotide sequence: TGTGCCAGCAGTCCCCTAAGGAGCTCCTACAATGAGCAGTTCTTC. The rearrangement joins TRBV28 to TRBJ2-1; D not resolved. V was clipped by 5 bases and J by 0 bases, with 11 bases between them. Germline CDR1 reads MDHEN; CDR2 reads SYDVKM. The CDR3 spans 15 residues.

The chain combines TRBV27 with TRBJ1-2, with TRBD1 matching over 9 bases. Germline loops: CDR1 MNHEY, CDR2 SMNVEV (reference sequence). J gave up 7 bases and V 5 bases, and 11 bases lay outside the gene matches. The CDR3 spans 15 residues. In nucleotides, the CDR3 is TGTGCCAGCAGTACCGCCGGGACAGGGAAGTCTGGCTACACCTTC. This gives the protein CASSTAGTGKSGYTF.

This clone was recorded only once. V is TRBV2 and J is TRBJ2-5; 8 bases fit TRBD1. CDR1 is SNHLY, CDR2 FYNNEI, per germline. The CDR3 has 15 amino acids. After removal of 8 bases from V and 5 bases from J, the junction contained 13 bases not matched to a gene. CDR3 amino acids: CASSKTGAGGETQYF. The CDR3 DNA reads as TGTGCCAGCTCAAAGACAGGGGCCGGTGGGGAGACCCAGTACTTC.

CDR3 sequence reads: CATGEQQEVDGYTF. DNA of the CDR3: TGTGCCACCGGGGAGCAACAGGAGGTTGATGGCTACACCTTC. The chain uses TRBV6-5 and TRBJ1-2; a possible D gene is TRBD1 (5 bases). The V gene lost 10 bases and the J gene lost 6 bases, with 21 bases spanning the gap. Germline loops: CDR1 MNHEY, CDR2 SVGAGI. The CDR3 runs to 14 residues.

J is TRBJ1-3 and V is TRBV6-1, with 8 nucleotides matching TRBD1. The CDR3 has 14 residues. After removal of 7 bases from V and 4 bases from J, the junction contained 6 bases not matched to a gene. Germline CDR1 MNHNS, CDR2 SASEGT. For the CDR3, the DNA is TGTGCCAGCAACGAACAGGGGGAAGGAAACACCATATATTTT. Amino acids: CASNEQGEGNTIYF.

The CDR3 loop reads CASSPSAGADYGYTF. The CDR3 DNA follows: TGTGCCAGCTCACCGTCGGCAGGGGCGGACTATGGCTACACCTTC. The V call is TRBV18, the J call TRBJ1-2, with D tentatively TRBD1 (6 bases). The CDR3 extends over 15 amino acids. The germline CDR1 and CDR2 sequences are KGHSH and LQKENI. Trimming left V 3 bases short and J 3 bases short, with 14 bases between.

The V gene is TRBV19, the J gene TRBJ2-1; 9 positions match TRBD1. CDR1 is LNHDA and CDR2 is SQIVND in the germline V gene (reference sequence). V was clipped by 1 base and J by 5 bases; unmatched bases: 3. The CDR3 extends over 15 amino acids. The CDR3 DNA follows: TGTGCCAGTAGTATAGGGACAGGGGAAGACAATGAGCAGTTCTTC. Its protein is CASSIGTGEDNEQFF.

V gene TRBV2 combines with J gene TRBJ1-2, with D hard to call. Germline V gene sequence: CDR1 SNHLY, CDR2 FYNNEI. This CDR3 region has 17 residues. V lost 7 bases and J lost 2, with 23 bases in between. CDR3 amino acids: CASTSRALYPTNYGYTF. The CDR3, as DNA: TGTGCCAGCACCTCTAGGGCACTTTATCCCACAAACTATGGCTACACCTTC.

The chain carries TRBV27 and TRBJ1-5; possible D gene TRBD1, 5 bases. V lost 4 bases and J 11 bases, leaving 12 bases between the germline ends. Germline V lookup: CDR1 MNHEY, CDR2 SMNVEV (reference sequence). There are 12 residues in the CDR3. The CDR3 sequence is CASSSPGGSQHF. The CDR3 nucleotides read TGTGCCAGCAGTTCCCCGGGGGGGTCCCAGCATTTT.

The gene calls are TRBV15 and TRBJ1-1; no firm D call. Trimming took off 0 bases at V and 3 bases at J, with 17 bases between the two ends. CDR3 length equals 17 residues. Germline values: CDR1 LNHNV, CDR2 YYDKDF (reference sequence). In nucleotides, the CDR3 is TGTGCCACCAGCAGAGAGATCCCCGGCACCTCCGACACTGAAGCTTTCTTT. This translates into CATSREIPGTSDTEAFF. The whole variable domain, remainder taken from reference TRBV15 and TRBJ1-1, is DAMVIQNPRYQVTQFGKPVTLSCSQTLNHNVMYWYQQKSSQAPKLLFHYYDKDFNNEADTPDNFQSRRPNTSFCFLDIRSPGLGDTAMYLCATSREIPGTSDTEAFFGQGTRLTVV.

This rearrangement joins TRBV9 to TRBJ1-1, with 7 positions matching TRBD1. This CDR3 has 15 amino acids. V shed 4 bases and J 4 bases; nucleotides not matched to a gene: 10. CDR1 is SGDLS and CDR2 is YYNGEE in the germline V gene. This CDR3 reads CASSPRGQEATEAFF. CDR3 sequence (DNA): TGTGCCAGCAGCCCCAGAGGACAGGAAGCCACTGAAGCTTTCTTT.

The chain is built from TRBV5-6 and TRBJ1-6; D is undetermined. The germline CDR1 and CDR2 sequences are SGHDT and YYEEEE. There are 16 residues in the CDR3. Trimming removed 0 bases from V and 7 bases from J, with 14 bases in between. CDR3 coding DNA: TGTGCCAGCAGCTTGGCCACCGGCGGCCGGAATTCACCCCTCCACTTT. Translation: CASSLATGGRNSPLHF.